These 12 T cell receptor beta chains were all obtained from the same sample, sequenced in a study of cytomegalovirus exposure and HLA in healthy donors. The PCR ran on 60 Vbeta and 13 Jbeta primers. The table came from immunoSEQ multiplex PCR; TCRdb's copy has only in-frame clones and leaves some out. The sample includes some 150,000 clones, about 86% of them seen just once. Sequenced sample: PBMCs. The receptors come from a woman in her twenties or thirties in good health and CMV-seronegative.

This rearrangement joins TRBV7-3 to TRBJ2-7; D may be TRBD2 (5 bases). From germline, CDR1 is SGHTA and CDR2 FQGTGA. Trimming took off 3 bases at V and 0 bases at J, with 9 bases between the two ends. This CDR3 is built from 14 residues. CDR3 coding DNA: TGTGCCAGCAGCTTGGAGGCGTTCTCCTACGAGCAGTACTTC. Protein: CASSLEAFSYEQYF. Drawing the rest from reference TRBV7-3 and TRBJ2-7, the complete variable domain is GAGVSQTPSNKVTEKGKYVELRCDPISGHTALYWYRQSLGQGPEFLIYFQGTGAADDSGLPNDRFFAVRPEGSVSTLKIQRTERGDSAVYLCASSLEAFSYEQYFGPGTRLTVT.

J is TRBJ2-3 and V is TRBV4-3; D gene uncertain. V lost 1 base and J 6 bases, leaving 11 bases between the germline ends. The CDR3 is 14 residues long. From germline, CDR1 is LGHNA and CDR2 YSLEER. The CDR3 protein is CASSQGGTGDTQYF. The CDR3 DNA reads TGCGCCAGCAGCCAAGGAGGAACTGGGGATACGCAGTATTTT.

The rearrangement joins TRBV6-5 to TRBJ2-2; no clear D gene. This CDR3 is 13 amino acids long. Germline V lookup: CDR1 MNHEY, CDR2 SVGAGI. Between the trimmed V and J ends, which lost 2 bases and 6 bases, there was a span of 7 bases. CDR3 protein: CASSYQFPGELFF. In DNA form, the CDR3 reads TGTGCCAGCAGTTACCAGTTTCCCGGGGAGCTGTTTTTT.

This clone was detected only a few times. This chain connects TRBV7-8 to TRBJ2-7; D is unclear. Germline CDR1 and CDR2: SGHVS and FQNEAQ. This CDR3 is 11 amino acids long. Trimming left V 7 bases short and J 0 bases short, with 4 bases between. The CDR3: CASTSSYEQYF. The CDR3 DNA sequence: TGTGCCAGCACCTCCTCCTACGAGCAGTACTTC.

The CDR3: CASSRLMSRGGYTF. In DNA form, the CDR3 reads TGTGCCAGCAGCCGTCTGATGAGCCGAGGGGGCTACACCTTC. The chain uses TRBV6-5 and TRBJ1-2, with D unresolved. Germline V CDR1 and CDR2: MNHEY, SVGAGI. With 6 bases removed from V and 8 bases from J, the gap between germline ends came to 19 bases. The CDR3 extends over 14 amino acids.

The chain joins TRBV18 to TRBJ1-2; 7 bases align to TRBD1. The ends lost 1 base at V and 8 bases at J; junction bases unmatched: 13. Germline V gene data show CDR1 as KGHSH and CDR2 as LQKENI. This CDR3 is 16 amino acids long. The CDR3 is CASSPLGTDPLLGYTF. The CDR3 nucleotides read TGTGCCAGCTCACCACTCGGGACAGACCCCCTTTTGGGCTACACCTTC.

The chain couples TRBV27 to TRBJ2-1; TRBD1 matches at 7 bases. CDR3 size: 14 residues. V shed 9 bases and J 0 bases; nucleotides not matched to a gene: 5. Germline loops: CDR1 MNHEY, CDR2 SMNVEV (reference sequence). The chain's CDR3 is CASRQGVSYNEQFF. The CDR3 DNA follows: TGTGCCAGTAGACAGGGCGTCTCCTACAATGAGCAGTTCTTC.

The rearrangement links TRBV19 to TRBJ2-7; 9 bases map to TRBD1. The CDR3 sequence is 14 residues long. Germline V gene sequence: CDR1 LNHDA, CDR2 SQIVND (reference sequence). The J segment lost 5 bases and the V segment lost 7 bases, leaving 9 bases of the junction unmatched. CDR3 nucleotide sequence: TGTGCCAGTAACCAGGGACAGGGTTTCCACGAGCAGTACTTC. Residues: CASNQGQGFHEQYF.

A word on this clone: Additional DNA sequences in this sample encode the identical CDR3. The V gene is TRBV6-5, the J gene TRBJ2-3, with D perhaps TRBD1 (6 bases). The germline V gene has CDR1 MNHEY and CDR2 SVGAGI. The CDR3 runs 14 residues. Trimming left V 2 bases short and J 3 bases short, with 9 bases between. CDR3 in amino acids: CASSYRQGTDTQYF. CDR3 DNA: TGTGCCAGCAGTTACCGGCAGGGGACAGATACGCAGTATTTT.

The rearrangement links TRBV4-3 to TRBJ1-2; TRBD1 matches 8 bases. The CDR3 has 16 amino acids. Germline V gives CDR1 LGHNA, CDR2 YSLEER. V gave up 0 bases and J gave up 7 bases; unmatched junction bases: 10. The CDR3 DNA sequence: TGCGCCAGCAGCCAAGATTGGACAGGGAAAGGTGGTGGCTACACCTTC. Its translation: CASSQDWTGKGGGYTF.

This rearrangement joins TRBV28 to TRBJ1-4; D remains ambiguous. Per germline, CDR1 MDHEN and CDR2 SYDVKM. Trimming removed 9 bases at V and 0 bases at J, with 8 bases between. CDR3 size: 13 residues. CDR3 region: CASRHSTNEKLFF. The CDR3 coding sequence is TGTGCCAGTCGACACTCAACTAATGAAAAACTGTTTTTT. Filled out from reference TRBV28 and TRBJ1-4, the complete variable domain reads DVKVTQSSRYLVKRTGEKVFLECVQDMDHENMFWYRQDPGLGLRLIYFSYDVKMKEKGDIPEGYSVSREKKERFSLILESASTNQTSMYLCASRHSTNEKLFFGSGTQLSVL.

V and J are TRBV5-4 and TRBJ2-1; maybe TRBD1 (5 bases). Germline V gives CDR1 SGHNT, CDR2 YYREEE (reference sequence). This CDR3 spans 18 amino acids. V dropped 0 bases and J dropped 5 bases, with 21 bases sitting between them. The CDR3 DNA reads TGTGCCAGCAGCTTGGGGGGCCGAGCGCCGCAGGGTAACAATGAGCAGTTCTTC. It codes for CASSLGGRAPQGNNEQFF.